This TCR beta chain was sequenced in a study of control samples from healthy donors and cancer patients. CDR1 is KGHSH, CDR2 LQKENI, per germline. V lost 3 bases and J lost 4, with 12 bases in between. The length of the CDR3 is 15 residues. This table comes from immunoSEQ multiplex PCR, and its TCRdb copy is limited to in-frame clones, with some not included. The table includes more than 50,000 clones, 90% to 96% detected once. The chain recombines TRBV18 with TRBJ1-4; D uncertain. This TCR derives from a young woman in good health. The source material was blood. CDR3 nucleotide sequence: TGTGCCAGCTCACCGAACAAGGGTAGTAATGAAAAACTGTTTTTT. Its translation is CASSPNKGSNEKLFF.